A single sample is the source of the 8 T cell receptor beta chains below, sequenced in a study of T cell responses to AZD1222 COVID-19 vaccine. Some clones are missing from TCRdb's copy, which holds only in-frame ones; the method was immunoSEQ multiplex PCR. Of about 120,000 clones detected, over 75% appear once; the ten largest clones hold about 3.5%. Material: peripheral blood, obtained on day 0 of AZD1222 vaccination. The receptors come from an adult in good health.

CDR3 bases: TGCGCCAGCAGCCCGACCGTTTACTTGTCTGAAGCTTTCTTT. Translated, it gives CASSPTVYLSEAFF. The chain has TRBV5-1 and TRBJ1-1; D is unclear. Trimming took 4 bases from V and 6 from J, leaving 16 bases between them. Germline V gives CDR1 SGHRS, CDR2 YFSETQ. The CDR3 has 14 amino acids.

The chain is built from TRBV12-5 and TRBJ1-1; the D gene is possibly TRBD1 (5 bases). This CDR3 contains 14 residues. CDR1 is LGHNT, CDR2 FRNRAP, per germline. V gave up 4 bases and J gave up 1 base, with 10 bases separating them. This CDR3 reads CASGSRQRNTEAFF. The CDR3 DNA is TGTGCTAGTGGTTCCCGACAGAGGAACACTGAAGCTTTCTTT. Full variable domain (rest looked up from reference TRBV12-5 and TRBJ1-1): DARVTQTPRHKVTEMGQEVTMRCQPILGHNTVFWYRQTMMQGLELLAYFRNRAPLDDSGMPKDRFSAEMPDATLATLKIQPSEPRDSAVYFCASGSRQRNTEAFFGQGTRLTVV.

This clone appeared once. This chain joins TRBV11-2 and TRBJ2-7; 10 nucleotides match TRBD2. Germline loops: CDR1 SGHAT, CDR2 FQNNGV. CDR3 length: 16 residues. V lost 2 bases to trimming and J lost 5 bases; unmatched junction nucleotides: 9. CDR3 bases: TGTGCCAGCAGCTTAAGAGCGGGGGGGCCTGGCGACGAGCAGTACTTC. It encodes CASSLRAGGPGDEQYF.

This rearrangement joins TRBV5-1 to TRBJ1-2, with unresolved D. The CDR3 loop spans 15 amino acids. V lost 1 base to trimming and J lost 8 bases, with 18 bases between them. Germline V gene lookup returns CDR1 SGHRS and CDR2 YFSETQ. CDR3 in amino acids: CASSLFGLGDHGYTF. The CDR3 DNA sequence: TGCGCCAGCAGCTTGTTTGGGCTGGGAGATCACGGCTACACCTTC.

This chain connects TRBV6-5 to TRBJ1-3; D unclear. The ends were cut back, 2 bases at V and 4 bases at J, with 9 bases in the middle. CDR3 length: 14 amino acids. The germline V gene encodes CDR1 MNHEY and CDR2 SVGAGI. As DNA, the CDR3 is TGTGCCAGCAGTTACGAGTCGAGGGGAAACACCATATATTTT. Residues: CASSYESRGNTIYF.

The V call is TRBV18, the J call TRBJ2-7, with D perhaps TRBD1 or TRBD2 (5 bases each). V was cut by 3 bases and J by 7 bases, with 7 bases left in between. The germline gives CDR1 KGHSH, CDR2 LQKENI. The CDR3 sequence is 11 residues long. CDR3 sequence reads: CASSPGEEQYF. In DNA form, the CDR3 reads TGTGCCAGCTCACCGGGGGAGGAGCAGTACTTC.

In its sample, this clone was seen once. CDR3 nucleotides: TGTGCCAGCTCACCAGGGATCCCGGGAGAAGTAACCTACGAGCAGTACTTC. It yields the protein CASSPGIPGEVTYEQYF. This chain connects TRBV18 to TRBJ2-7, with a tentative D call TRBD2 (6 bases). This CDR3 is 17 amino acids long. In germline, CDR1 is KGHSH, CDR2 LQKENI. Trimming removed 2 bases from V and 2 bases from J, with 19 bases in between. The full variable domain, with the rest looked up from reference TRBV18 and TRBJ2-7, is NAGVMQNPRHLVRRRGQEARLRCSPMKGHSHVYWYRQLPEEGLKFMVYLQKENIIDESGMPKERFSAEFPKEGPSILRIQQVVRGDSAAYFCASSPGIPGEVTYEQYFGPGTRLTVT.

The chain combines TRBV11-2 with TRBJ1-4; D remains unclear. From germline, CDR1 is SGHAT and CDR2 FQNNGV. CDR3 size: 14 residues. Deletions cut 7 bases from V and 4 bases from J, with 13 bases between. CDR3 sequence reads: CASTGRVVNEKLFF. CDR3 nucleotide sequence: TGTGCCAGCACCGGAAGAGTAGTTAATGAAAAACTGTTTTTT.